This T cell receptor (beta chain) was observed in a study of T cell repertoires in cytomegalovirus infection. A note on this clonotype: Its target is not known.

Germline V gives CDR1 SEHNR, CDR2 FQNEAQ (reference sequence). Trimming took off 1 base at V and 7 bases at J, with 1 base between the two ends. The CDR3 spans 10 residues. Using its own MiXCR run on the reads, TCRdb lists one record per CDR3 protein. The sample contains about 220,000 distinct CDR3 sequences, approximately 38% of which appear only once. This TCR derives from a human donor in good health (CMV status not recorded). Some clones in this sample may be carry-over from other donors' samples. The chain joins TRBV7-9 to TRBJ1-2, with D hard to call. Specimen: CD8+ T cells from cultured PBMCs, collected from culture after CMV antigen stimulation. The DNA of the CDR3 is TGTGCCAGCAGCTTAGGTGGCTACACCTTC. It specifies CASSLGGYTF.